The 11 T cell receptor beta chains below were found in one sample sequenced in a study of T cell repertoires in cytomegalovirus infection. TCRdb analysed the reads with MiXCR anew, one entry per CDR3 protein. The profile shows approximately 140,000 distinct CDR3 sequences, roughly 6.5% of them singletons. The sequencing sample was made of PBMCs. Source of these receptors: a human donor in good health (CMV status not recorded). Some clones in this sample may be carry-over from other donors' samples.

This clonotype was picked up a small number of times. The rearrangement uses TRBV6-1 and TRBJ1-1; unclear D gene. The germline CDR1 and CDR2 sequences are MNHNS and SASEGT. The CDR3 has 14 amino acids. V was clipped by 2 bases and J by 5 bases, with 12 bases between them. Here the CDR3 DNA reads TGTGCCAGCAGTGAACGGGTTTGGCGGACTGAAGCTTTCTTT. It encodes CASSERVWRTEAFF.

The V gene is TRBV7-3, the J gene TRBJ2-1; the match to TRBD2 covers 11 bases. Losses at the gene ends were 5 bases for V and 6 bases for J; bases not matched to a gene: 18. CDR1 and CDR2 from the germline V gene are SGHTA and FQGTGA. The CDR3 length is 19 residues. The DNA of the CDR3 is TGTGCCAGCAGCGAGGACAGCCTGATACTAGCGGGGGCCTCCAATGAGCAGTTCTTC. It is translated as CASSEDSLILAGASNEQFF. The full variable domain, with the rest looked up from reference TRBV7-3 and TRBJ2-1, is GAGVSQTPSNKVTEKGKYVELRCDPISGHTALYWYRQSLGQGPEFLIYFQGTGAADDSGLPNDRFFAVRPEGSVSTLKIQRTERGDSAVYLCASSEDSLILAGASNEQFFGPGTRLTVL.

The genes are TRBV5-4 and TRBJ1-1; D perhaps matches TRBD1 (5 bases). V lost 1 base to trimming and J lost 1 base, with 11 bases between them. CDR3 length: 15 residues. Germline V gene sequence: CDR1 SGHNT, CDR2 YYREEE (reference sequence). CDR3: CASSLRLGENTEAFF. The CDR3 DNA follows: TGTGCCAGCAGCTTGAGGCTAGGGGAGAACACTGAAGCTTTCTTT.

This clonotype was seen many times. V gene TRBV28 combines with J gene TRBJ1-4, with 7 bases lining up with TRBD1. Per germline, CDR1 MDHEN and CDR2 SYDVKM. The V and J ends lost 3 bases and 8 bases, in that order; junction bases with no gene match: 12. This CDR3 spans 16 amino acids. CDR3: CASSFIPGQAGEKLFF. The CDR3 DNA reads TGTGCCAGCAGTTTTATCCCCGGACAGGCGGGGGAAAAACTGTTTTTT.

This clonotype was found a few times. The chain has TRBV5-1 and TRBJ2-7; 9 positions agree with TRBD1. This CDR3 contains 14 residues. The germline CDR1 and CDR2 sequences are SGHRS and YFSETQ. V was pared by 2 bases and J by 4 bases, with 4 bases of the junction left unmatched. Here the CDR3 DNA reads TGCGCCAGCAGCTTCCGGGACAGGGAGTACGAGCAGTACTTC. It codes for CASSFRDREYEQYF. Supplemented by reference TRBV5-1 and TRBJ2-7, the full variable domain reads KAGVTQTPRYLIKTRGQQVTLSCSPISGHRSVSWYQQTPGQGLQFLFEYFSETQRNKGNFPGRFSGRQFSNSRSEMNVSTLELGDSALYLCASSFRDREYEQYFGPGTRLTVT.

In this sample, this clonotype turned up a few times. The chain has TRBV3-1 and TRBJ2-6; D is unresolved. Germline values: CDR1 LGHDT, CDR2 YNNKEL (reference sequence). Deletions cut 4 bases from V and 0 bases from J, with 10 bases between. This CDR3 region has 16 residues. The CDR3: CASSRQISSGANVLTF. CDR3 DNA sequence: TGTGCCAGCAGCCGTCAGATAAGCTCTGGGGCCAACGTCCTGACTTTC.

The chain is built from TRBV20-1 and TRBJ2-5; a weak D match, TRBD1 (6 bases). There are 13 residues in the CDR3. Trimming took off 4 bases at V and 2 bases at J, with 11 bases between the two ends. Germline V gene sequence: CDR1 DFQATT, CDR2 SNEGSKA (reference sequence). CDR3: CSAKGGRQETQYF. The CDR3 bases are TGCAGTGCTAAAGGGGGTAGGCAAGAGACCCAGTACTTC.

This clonotype was observed many times. The rearrangement links TRBV7-2 to TRBJ1-2; tentative D call: TRBD1 (6 bases). Trimming removed 2 bases at V and 2 bases at J, with 12 bases between. Germline CDR1 is SGHTA and CDR2 is FQGNSA. The CDR3 contains 15 residues. This chain's CDR3 is CASSLLSGANYGYTF. In DNA form, the CDR3 reads TGTGCCAGCAGCTTACTGTCGGGGGCAAACTATGGCTACACCTTC.

Remarks on this clonotype: With a much larger clone just one base away, this may be a read error. The gene calls are TRBV19 and TRBJ2-5; D is unclear. Trimming stripped 10 bases from V and 2 bases from J, with 20 bases between. Germline CDR1 and CDR2: LNHDA and SQIVND (reference sequence). The CDR3 is 15 amino acids. This CDR3 reads CATTSSGLAQETQYF. CDR3 nucleotide sequence: TGTGCCACCACCTCCTCGGGCCTGGCTCAAGAGACCCAGTACTTC.

This clonotype was picked up many times. The chain has TRBV28 and TRBJ1-2; the match to TRBD1 covers 9 bases. Germline loops: CDR1 MDHEN, CDR2 SYDVKM. Unmatched junction bases numbered 10, after V lost 5 bases and J lost 3 bases. The CDR3 has 16 residues. This CDR3 is CASSLGTGRDYYGYTF. In DNA form, the CDR3 reads TGTGCCAGCAGTCTCGGGACAGGGAGGGACTACTATGGCTACACCTTC.

This clonotype was seen only a few times. CDR3 protein: CASSQVLGEAFF. DNA of the CDR3: TGCGCCAGCAGCCAAGTCCTCGGTGAAGCTTTCTTT. The chain joins TRBV4-1 to TRBJ1-1; D gene unclear. CDR3 size: 12 residues. Germline CDR1 reads MGHRA; CDR2 reads YSYEKL. Deletions cut 1 base from V and 7 bases from J, with 7 bases between.